These 29 T cell receptor beta chains share one sample of origin, sequenced in a study of blood T cell repertoires in COVID-19. This table comes from immunoSEQ multiplex PCR, and its TCRdb copy is limited to in-frame clones, with some not included. The sample includes 200,000 to 250,000 clones, 85% to 90% of them seen just once. Sequenced sample: PBMCs or T cells enriched from blood (not recorded which). These receptors all stem from a man between 50 and 59 years old who had been exposed to COVID-19.

The chain uses TRBV28 and TRBJ1-4, with TRBD1 matching over 7 bases. Unmatched junction bases numbered 10, after V lost 3 bases and J lost 3 bases. CDR1 is MDHEN, CDR2 SYDVKM, per germline. The CDR3 contains 17 residues. The CDR3 coding sequence is TGTGCCAGCAGTTTTTCCGCCGGGACAGCCTCTAATGAAAAACTGTTTTTT. Translating gives CASSFSAGTASNEKLFF.

This chain links TRBV4-1 with TRBJ2-2; TRBD2 might be the D (6 bases). The CDR3 runs to 14 residues. The V end lost 4 bases, the J end lost 3 bases, and 9 bases lay between the germline ends. The germline V gene has CDR1 MGHRA and CDR2 YSYEKL. CDR3 sequence: CASSPAGYTGELFF. The CDR3 DNA reads TGCGCCAGCAGCCCCGCGGGGTACACCGGGGAGCTGTTTTTT.

CDR3 sequence (DNA): TGCGCCAGCAGCTGGGGGCCAGAAAGGGTAAAACTGTTTTTT. As protein: CASSWGPERVKLFF. This chain joins TRBV5-1 and TRBJ1-4; a possible D gene is TRBD1 (6 bases). Trimming removed 3 bases at V and 10 bases at J, with 16 bases between. Germline V gene lookup returns CDR1 SGHRS and CDR2 YFSETQ. The CDR3 loop spans 14 amino acids. The variable domain in full, with the rest retrieved from reference TRBV5-1 and TRBJ1-4, is KAGVTQTPRYLIKTRGQQVTLSCSPISGHRSVSWYQQTPGQGLQFLFEYFSETQRNKGNFPGRFSGRQFSNSRSEMNVSTLELGDSALYLCASSWGPERVKLFFGSGTQLSVL.

The CDR3 DNA follows: TGTGCCAGCAGTGTGAAAAACAGGGGGCTCTCCTACGAGCAGTACGTC. Translating it yields CASSVKNRGLSYEQYV. J is TRBJ2-7 and V is TRBV6-1; 9 positions match TRBD1. From germline, CDR1 is MNHNS and CDR2 SASEGT. The CDR3 runs 16 residues. Trimming at V came to 4 bases and at J to 0 bases, leaving 7 bases not matched to a gene.

The gene calls are TRBV11-2 and TRBJ1-1; TRBD1 matches at 10 bases. J gave up 1 base and V 2 bases, and 1 base lay outside the gene matches. CDR1 SGHAT and CDR2 FQNNGV come from the germline V gene. CDR3 length: 15 residues. The CDR3 coding sequence is TGTGCCAGCAGCTTAAGGACAGGGGGGAACACTGAAGCTTTCTTT. Its protein is CASSLRTGGNTEAFF.

CDR3 nucleotide sequence: TGTGCCAGCAGTGGGGGTATAGTCAGGGATACTGAAGCTTTCTTT. The encoded protein is CASSGGIVRDTEAFF. The chain uses TRBV2 and TRBJ1-1, with D perhaps TRBD1 (5 bases). The germline CDR1 and CDR2 sequences are SNHLY and FYNNEI. The CDR3 extends over 15 amino acids. The V gene lost 4 bases and the J gene lost 5 bases, with 17 bases spanning the gap. Full variable domain (outside the CDR3, taken from reference TRBV2 and TRBJ1-1): EPEVTQTPSHQVTQMGQEVILRCVPISNHLYFYWYRQILGQKVEFLVSFYNNEISEKSEIFDDQFSVERPDGSNFTLKIRSTKLEDSAMYFCASSGGIVRDTEAFFGQGTRLTVV.

This chain links TRBV24-1 with TRBJ2-3; TRBD1 is a possible D gene (6 bases). Germline values: CDR1 KGHDR, CDR2 SFDVKD. This CDR3 spans 14 amino acids. V shed 4 bases and J shed 6 bases, with 13 bases lying between them. The CDR3 nucleotides are TGTGCCACCAGTGACCTTACAGGGACCGATACGCAGTATTTT. The encoded protein is CATSDLTGTDTQYF.

The V gene is TRBV30, the J gene TRBJ2-7; the D gene is possibly TRBD1 (6 bases). Trimming removed 5 bases at V and 2 bases at J, with 10 bases between. Germline-derived CDR1 and CDR2 are GTSNPN and SVGIG (reference sequence). The CDR3 has 12 residues. The CDR3 coding sequence is TGTGCCTGGGCGAAGGGGGCCTACGAGCAGTACTTC. It codes for CAWAKGAYEQYF.

The table lists this clone with a count of one. This rearrangement joins TRBV29-1 to TRBJ1-1; D gene unclear. Trimming cost V 4 bases and J 2 bases, with 5 bases left between them. From germline, CDR1 is SQVTM and CDR2 ANQGSEA. This CDR3 is built from 11 residues. The CDR3 sequence: CSVGPNTEAFF. CDR3 nucleotide sequence: TGCAGCGTTGGGCCTAACACTGAAGCTTTCTTT.

The chain links TRBV27 to TRBJ1-1; TRBD1 matches at 11 bases. This CDR3 has 20 residues. J lost 1 base, V lost 1 base, and 14 bases had no gene match. From germline, CDR1 is MNHEY and CDR2 SMNVEV (reference sequence). CDR3 amino acids: CASSLLLGQGAVRRNTEAFF. The CDR3 DNA is TGTGCCAGCAGTTTATTGCTTGGACAGGGGGCCGTTCGTAGGAACACTGAAGCTTTCTTT.

The chain couples TRBV10-3 to TRBJ2-3; 7 bases align to TRBD1. CDR1 is ENHRY and CDR2 is SYGVKD in the germline V gene. The CDR3 totals 14 residues. V lost 6 bases, J lost 6 bases, and 9 bases stayed unmatched. The CDR3 nucleotides read TGTGCCATCAGCCGGGACAGTGAACTGGATACGCAGTATTTT. Residues: CAISRDSELDTQYF.

The V and J genes are TRBV3-1 (or the pseudogene TRBV3-2) and TRBJ2-2; 10 nucleotides match TRBD1. The CDR3 spans 16 residues. Germline CDR1 and CDR2: LGHDT and YNNKEL (reference sequence). V was clipped by 1 base and J by 5 bases; unmatched bases: 4. CDR3 bases: TGTGCCAGCAGCCAAGGGGGACAGGGGTTGACCGGGGAGCTGTTTTTT. Protein: CASSQGGQGLTGELFF.

The chain employs TRBV5-1 and TRBJ1-5, with D possibly being TRBD1 (5 bases). The CDR3 loop spans 15 amino acids. V gave up 2 bases and J gave up 2 bases, with 11 bases separating them. CDR1 and CDR2 from the germline V gene are SGHRS and YFSETQ. The CDR3 is CASSLGRDGNQPQHF. The CDR3 nucleotides are TGCGCCAGCAGCTTAGGCAGGGATGGCAATCAGCCCCAGCATTTT.

The chain links TRBV29-1 to TRBJ1-2; 7 nucleotides agree with TRBD1. Germline V gene data show CDR1 as SQVTM and CDR2 as ANQGSEA. V trimming: 5 bases; J trimming: 2 bases; junction bases outside the gene matches: 2. CDR3 length equals 12 residues. CDR3 residues: CSVTGQNYGYTF. The CDR3 nucleotides are TGCAGCGTTACGGGACAGAACTATGGCTACACCTTC. Full variable domain (missing parts from reference TRBV29-1 and TRBJ1-2): SAVISQKPSRDICQRGTSLTIQCQVDSQVTMMFWYRQQPGQSLTLIATANQGSEATYESGFVIDKFPISRPNLTFSTLTVSNMSPEDSSIYLCSVTGQNYGYTFGSGTRLTVV.

The chain uses TRBV6-5 and TRBJ1-2; a weak D match, TRBD1 (5 bases). The germline V and J ends were trimmed by 8 bases and 6 bases, with 22 bases remaining between them. There are 15 residues in the CDR3. Germline V CDR1 and CDR2: MNHEY, SVGAGI. Here the CDR3 reads CASGRMGITQDGYTF. The CDR3, as DNA: TGTGCCAGCGGCCGGATGGGGATAACACAGGATGGCTACACCTTC.

V usage is TRBV28 and J usage is TRBJ1-4; possible D gene TRBD1, 6 bases. This CDR3 is built from 15 residues. Looked up from germline, CDR1 is MDHEN and CDR2 is SYDVKM. The V gene lost 3 bases and the J gene lost 10 bases, with 18 bases spanning the gap. The CDR3 coding sequence is TGTGCCAGCAGTTTCGGGGCCTGGGGGCCTGGAAAACTGTTTTTT. It yields the protein CASSFGAWGPGKLFF.

The rearrangement uses TRBV6-1 and TRBJ2-7; D is unresolved. The CDR3 spans 13 residues. Germline values: CDR1 MNHNS, CDR2 SASEGT. Trimming took off 3 bases at V and 0 bases at J, with 6 bases between the two ends. The CDR3 DNA is TGTGCCAGCAGTGATAGATTCTCCTACGAGCAGTACGTC. It encodes CASSDRFSYEQYV.

This clone was seen once. The chain links TRBV30 to TRBJ1-3, with no clear D. CDR1 and CDR2 from the germline V gene are GTSNPN and SVGIG (reference sequence). The CDR3 has 14 residues. V lost 8 bases to trimming and J lost 3 bases, with 17 bases between them. CDR3 sequence: CAVSYSSFGNTIYF. The CDR3 DNA sequence: TGTGCCGTGAGTTACAGTTCTTTTGGAAACACCATATATTTT.

The chain carries TRBV10-1 and TRBJ2-7, with 8 bases identical to TRBD2. The CDR3 runs to 14 residues. Trimming took 5 bases from V and 3 from J; bases not matched to a gene: 6. The germline gives CDR1 WNHNN, CDR2 SYGVQD (reference sequence). CDR3 loop: CASSSAGGLYEQYF. The CDR3 DNA is TGCGCCAGCAGTTCGGCGGGAGGACTCTACGAGCAGTACTTC.

Only a few counts were recorded for this clone. V and J are TRBV5-1 and TRBJ1-6; D not certain. Looked up from germline, CDR1 is SGHRS and CDR2 is YFSETQ. This CDR3 has 15 amino acids. V lost 4 bases to trimming and J lost 11 bases, with 19 bases between them. CDR3 DNA sequence: TGCGCCAGCAGCCCCACTGCCCGGGATTGGACACCCCTCCACTTT. Protein product: CASSPTARDWTPLHF. Full variable domain (outside the CDR3, taken from reference TRBV5-1 and TRBJ1-6): KAGVTQTPRYLIKTRGQQVTLSCSPISGHRSVSWYQQTPGQGLQFLFEYFSETQRNKGNFPGRFSGRQFSNSRSEMNVSTLELGDSALYLCASSPTARDWTPLHFGNGTRLTVT.

This sequence joins TRBV5-4 and TRBJ1-3; D uncertain. The CDR3 has 15 amino acids. Germline V lookup: CDR1 SGHNT, CDR2 YYREEE (reference sequence). V lost 2 bases, J lost 4 bases, and 13 bases lay in between. The DNA for the CDR3 is TGTGCCAGCAGCTTTTTGGGAGACGGCGGAAACACCATATATTTT. This codes for CASSFLGDGGNTIYF.

The chain carries TRBV5-1 and TRBJ2-1; D is unclear. CDR3 size: 13 residues. Germline loops: CDR1 SGHRS, CDR2 YFSETQ. The V and J ends lost 4 bases and 9 bases respectively, with 14 bases between them. The CDR3 sequence: CASSLVPQGEQFF. The DNA of the CDR3 is TGCGCCAGCAGCCTAGTACCCCAAGGTGAGCAGTTCTTC.

This chain uses TRBV7-9 with TRBJ1-1, with 9 bases aligning to TRBD1. CDR3 size: 15 residues. The germline CDR1 and CDR2 sequences are SEHNR and FQNEAQ (reference sequence). With V trimmed by 4 bases and J by 5 bases, 8 bases remained unmatched. CDR3 in amino acids: CASSSNRGQGTEAFF. The DNA for the CDR3 is TGTGCCAGCAGCTCCAACAGGGGGCAGGGAACTGAAGCTTTCTTT.

This clone was found once. J is TRBJ2-3 and V is TRBV28; a possible D gene is TRBD1 (7 bases). Looked up from germline, CDR1 is MDHEN and CDR2 is SYDVKM. The V end was cut by 6 bases, the J end by 0 bases, with 16 bases between. There are 16 residues in the CDR3. The CDR3 bases are TGTGCCAGCAGCCCTCCAGGGGGGCCTAGCACAGATACGCAGTATTTT. It specifies CASSPPGGPSTDTQYF.

The chain uses TRBV27 and TRBJ1-6; D is perhaps TRBD1 (5 bases). This CDR3 is 13 amino acids long. V gave up 5 bases and J gave up 13 bases, with 15 bases separating them. CDR1 and CDR2 (germline): MNHEY, SMNVEV (reference sequence). Written as DNA, the CDR3 is TGTGCCAGCAGTCCCATGGGGGGTGGGCCCCTCCACTTT. Amino acids: CASSPMGGGPLHF.

V usage is TRBV5-1 and J usage is TRBJ2-1; 9 bases are a match to TRBD2. CDR3 size: 15 residues. Losses at the gene ends were 1 base for V and 5 bases for J; bases not matched to a gene: 4. Germline V gives CDR1 SGHRS, CDR2 YFSETQ. CDR3 in DNA: TGCGCCAGCAGCTTGAGGCTAGCGGGAAACAATGAGCAGTTCTTC. It is translated as CASSLRLAGNNEQFF. The full variable domain, rest sourced from reference TRBV5-1 and TRBJ2-1, is KAGVTQTPRYLIKTRGQQVTLSCSPISGHRSVSWYQQTPGQGLQFLFEYFSETQRNKGNFPGRFSGRQFSNSRSEMNVSTLELGDSALYLCASSLRLAGNNEQFFGPGTRLTVL.

The rearrangement joins TRBV28 to TRBJ1-2; the match to TRBD1 covers 9 bases. The CDR3 runs to 16 residues. Trimming took 4 bases from V and 4 from J; bases not matched to a gene: 10. Germline V gene lookup returns CDR1 MDHEN and CDR2 SYDVKM. In DNA form, the CDR3 reads TGTGCCAGCAGTTCCCCGGGACAGGGTATTCCCTATGGCTACACCTTC. It codes for CASSSPGQGIPYGYTF.

The chain links TRBV6-5 to TRBJ1-2; D not resolved. The CDR3 has 12 amino acids. Trimming stripped 7 bases from V and 1 base from J, with 7 bases between. CDR1 MNHEY and CDR2 SVGAGI come from the germline V gene. The CDR3 loop is CASTDNNYGYTF. The CDR3 coding sequence is TGTGCCAGCACAGACAATAACTATGGCTACACCTTC.

The chain recombines TRBV12-5 with TRBJ2-2; no firm D call. V was shortened by 5 bases and J by 4 bases, with 17 bases between the two germline ends. The CDR3 runs to 16 residues. Per germline, CDR1 LGHNT and CDR2 FRNRAP. CDR3 sequence reads: CASGPNSRRTTGELFF. CDR3 sequence (DNA): TGTGCTAGTGGTCCTAACTCCCGAAGAACCACCGGGGAGCTGTTTTTT.